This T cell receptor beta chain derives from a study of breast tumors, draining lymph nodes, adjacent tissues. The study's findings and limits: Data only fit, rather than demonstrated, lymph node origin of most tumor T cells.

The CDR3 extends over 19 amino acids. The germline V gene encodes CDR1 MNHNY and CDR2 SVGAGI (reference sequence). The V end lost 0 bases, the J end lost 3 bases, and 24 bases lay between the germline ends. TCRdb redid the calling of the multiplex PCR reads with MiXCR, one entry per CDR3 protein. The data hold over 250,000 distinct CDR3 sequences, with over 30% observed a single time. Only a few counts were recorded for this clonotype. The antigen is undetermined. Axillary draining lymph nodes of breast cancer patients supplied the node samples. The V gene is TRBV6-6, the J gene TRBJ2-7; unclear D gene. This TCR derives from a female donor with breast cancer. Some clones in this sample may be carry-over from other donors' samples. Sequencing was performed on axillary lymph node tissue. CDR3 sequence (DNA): TGTGCCAGCAGTTACTCGACGGGCCGGCTTTGGGGTGCAGTCTACGAGCAGTACTTC. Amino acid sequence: CASSYSTGRLWGAVYEQYF.